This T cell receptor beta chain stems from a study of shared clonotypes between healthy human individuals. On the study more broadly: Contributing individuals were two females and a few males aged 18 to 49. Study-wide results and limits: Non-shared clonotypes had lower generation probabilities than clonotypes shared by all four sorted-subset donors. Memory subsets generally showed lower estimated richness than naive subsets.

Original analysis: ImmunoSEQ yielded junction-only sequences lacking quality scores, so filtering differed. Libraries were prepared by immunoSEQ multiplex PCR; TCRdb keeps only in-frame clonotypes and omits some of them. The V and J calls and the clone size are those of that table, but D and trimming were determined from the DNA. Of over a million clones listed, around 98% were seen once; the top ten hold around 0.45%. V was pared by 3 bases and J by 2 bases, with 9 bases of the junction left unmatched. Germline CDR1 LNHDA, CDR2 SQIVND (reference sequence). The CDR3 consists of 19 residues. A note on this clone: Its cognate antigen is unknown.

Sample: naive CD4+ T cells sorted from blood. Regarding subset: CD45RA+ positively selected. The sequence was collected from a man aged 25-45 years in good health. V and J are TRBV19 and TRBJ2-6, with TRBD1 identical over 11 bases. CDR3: CASSIQSPGQGAGANVLTF. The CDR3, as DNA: TGTGCCAGTAGTATCCAGAGTCCGGGACAGGGGGCTGGGGCCAACGTCCTGACTTTC.